This T cell receptor beta chain is drawn from a study of blood T cell repertoires in COVID-19. On the study more broadly: The cDNA or gDNA used as material had been derived from T cells, B-cell-depleted T cells, or PBMCs.

Clones were read by immunoSEQ multiplex PCR, and TCRdb kept only the in-frame ones, dropping some. The sample contains roughly 430,000 clones, roughly 88% of which appear only once. Participants, about 18 to 95 years old, spanned under 30 US areas. Clinical history as reported by participants underpinned cohort assignment. Between the trimmed V and J ends, which lost 0 bases and 2 bases, there was a span of 11 bases. The germline gives CDR1 LNHNV, CDR2 YYDKDF (reference sequence). The CDR3 has 15 amino acids. The sequenced sample was PBMCs or T cells enriched from blood (not recorded which). The clonotype comes from a woman aged 35 to 49 with acute COVID-19. The chain employs TRBV15 and TRBJ2-7; D is perhaps TRBD2 (5 bases). As DNA, the CDR3 is TGTGCCACCAGCAGAGATATGCGGACTGCCTACGAGCAGTACTTC. It translates to CATSRDMRTAYEQYF.